The 9 T cell receptor beta chains presented below share a single source sample, sequenced in a study of monozygotic twins with inflammatory bowel disease. TCRdb re-called the 5' RACE reads and gives one entry per CDR3 protein, without DNA. The listing contains 440,000 or so distinct CDR3 sequences. Sample: blood. The receptor set was obtained from a human donor with ulcerative colitis or Crohn's disease, or a healthy co-twin of an affected twin (not recorded which).

V and J are TRBV12-3 or TRBV12-4 and TRBJ1-1; the TCRdb D gene call, TRBD1, has no DNA to confirm it. This CDR3 has 15 residues. The CDR3 sequence: CASSLKTGGGTEAFF.

V gene TRBV5-1 combines with J gene TRBJ1-2. This CDR3 contains 13 residues. Germline V CDR1 and CDR2: SGHRS, YFSETQ. The CDR3 spells CASSLSKVNGYAF.

V usage is TRBV3-1 and J usage is TRBJ2-1. This CDR3 contains 14 residues. CDR1 and CDR2 (germline): LGHDT, YNNKEL (reference sequence). The CDR3 reads CASSLRVENNEQFF.

The chain links TRBV20-1 to TRBJ1-3. Germline values: CDR1 DFQATT, CDR2 SNEGSKA (reference sequence). The CDR3 spans 13 residues. The chain's CDR3 is CSAREGTGNTIYF.

J is TRBJ2-2 and V is TRBV28; the TCRdb D gene call, TRBD2, has no DNA to confirm it. CDR3 length: 12 residues. Germline-derived CDR1 and CDR2 are MDHEN and SYDVKM. The CDR3 protein is CASRTSGTQLFF.

This chain connects TRBV19 to TRBJ1-6; the D call of TRBD1 rests on TCRdb alone, since no DNA is present to check it. Germline CDR1 reads LNHDA; CDR2 reads SQIVND (reference sequence). The CDR3 is 19 residues long. The CDR3 reads CASSLQSMTGGFYNSPLHF.

The J gene is TRBJ2-7, the V gene TRBV3-1; the D call of TRBD1 rests on TCRdb alone, since no DNA is present to check it. This CDR3 has 14 residues. CDR1 is LGHDT, CDR2 YNNKEL, per germline (reference sequence). CDR3 amino acids: CASQQGGKSYEQYF.

The chain combines TRBV2 with TRBJ2-1; TCRdb selects TRBD2, and the lack of DNA leaves this call unchecked. Germline-derived CDR1 and CDR2 are SNHLY and FYNNEI. This CDR3 has 15 amino acids. The CDR3 reads CASRDTSGNNNEQFF.

V and J are TRBV24-1 and TRBJ2-3. The V gene's germline CDR1 is KGHDR and CDR2 SFDVKD. The CDR3 runs 16 residues. CDR3 region: CATSDLTVEGTDTQYF.